This T cell receptor beta chain derives from a study of regulatory T cells in long-lasting Graves disease (TCRdb year 2021). Looking at the study overall: In the newly diagnosed Graves' disease group, patients had been taking antithyroid drugs for less than 3 months. A total of roughly 35 samples were covered by TCR sequencing, comprising around 13 persistent and around 20 newly diagnosed Graves' disease patients. The study took place in China and was registered as a clinical trial. This study used TCR sequencing and RNA sequencing of peripheral blood to compare persistent Graves' disease patients against newly diagnosed Graves' disease patients. Summary of the overall study and its limitations: Because the primary lesion, thyroid tissue, could not be accessed, the study looked at peripheral blood alone. Only the TCR beta chain was sequenced and analyzed. Persistent Graves' disease patients showed lower TCR Shannon entropy and fewer highly expanded clones than newly diagnosed patients, suggesting clonal expansion. As a limitation, the authors acknowledged that the small sample size may reduce accuracy. More public clonotypes were shared among persistent patients (roughly 3,000) than among newly diagnosed patients (966). Preferential use of TRBV28, TRBJ1-2 and TRBJ2-5 was observed in persistent disease, whereas TRBV20-1 and TRBJ2-1 were favored in newly diagnosed disease.

Counted from cysteine to phenylalanine, this CDR3 has 14 amino acids. Only CDR3 DNA is held: 42 bases, read in frame from base 1. Via the germline V gene, CDR1 is KGHDR and CDR2 SFDVKD. The junction shows trimming of 5 bases on V and 6 bases on J, and the gene matches do not reach 6 bases of it. Library creation used multiplex PCR. The run used an Illumina HiSeq 4000. To build TCR beta libraries, CDR3 regions were amplified by Arm-PCR using iRepertoire HTBI primers. Before sequencing, the PCR products underwent gel purification. As for the authors' bioinformatics: Gene usage analysis of CDR3 amino acid clonotypes used the 55 to 65 TRBV and approximately 13 TRBJ segments found across samples. COPE and FqMerger were used to merge filtered high-quality paired reads into contigs. Contigs were aligned with BLAST to IMGT TRBV, TRBD and TRBJ reference genes, and CDR3 was defined per IMGT. Any clonotype with a frequency above 0.1% was classified as a highly expanded clone. Shannon entropy was used to measure repertoire diversity, and the Gini coefficient was used to measure V-J evenness. A clonotype found in more than one individual was treated as public. TCRdb took the public reads, trimmed them with fastp at Q25, ran MiXCR for clone calling and kept in-frame beta chains. Records with the same CDR3 protein are collapsed into one entry carrying the most frequent genes and DNA. The V and J calls reflect TCRdb's pipeline rather than the authors' work. Counted in this sample were under 450,000 distinct CDR3 sequences; 16% of them appeared once. The ten top clones hold 20% of the sample.

The time point tag for this specimen amounts to: newly diagnosed GD, antithyroid drugs for less than 3 months. For both TCR sequencing and RNA sequencing, RNA was extracted from PBMCs using TRIzol. The diagnosis of Graves' disease followed American Thyroid Association guidelines. Patients for the study were recruited at an endocrinology department in Xi'an, China. Each patient gave about 10 milliliters of peripheral blood, collected in an EDTA anticoagulant tube. PBMCs were isolated by Ficoll Paque Plus density gradient separation without further T cell sorting. An Agilent 2100 Bioanalyzer and agarose gel were used to assess RNA quality, and a NanoDrop 2000 was used to measure RNA concentration. About this clonotype itself: The target of this receptor is not known. Qualities for individual bases were not recorded, and no much larger clone is one base off.

These data were also reused for a study on T cells in Graves' hyperthyroidism and ophthalmopathy. As that second paper reports: A patient counted as having stable Graves' hyperthyroidism if no progression to ophthalmopathy occurred over 18 months of follow-up. The hyperthyroidism patients were between 18 and 65 years old and newly diagnosed, with a disease duration of less than 2 months. Exclusion was applied to patients with uncontrolled infections, other autoimmune diseases, pregnancy or lactation. Clinical symptoms, serum thyroxine and TRAb, thyroid ultrasound, and orbital computed tomography formed the basis for the diagnoses. For the first round of RT-PCR on the TCR CDR3, the HTBI primer set was used together with the Qiagen OneStep RT-PCR kit. Blood samples also contained most of the expanded thyroid clonotypes (frequency above 0.001), which suggests that blood repertoires may reflect thyroid immune responses. Ophthalmopathy was separated from stable hyperthyroidism by a 13 V-J signature model, with over 85% sensitivity and 81% to 83% specificity obtained in cross-validation and 80%/75% obtained in testing. In validation, the model predicted progression to ophthalmopathy a median of approximately 6.6 months before onset, with about 67% sensitivity and around 76% specificity. A discovery cohort of about 95 patients, roughly 43 with Graves' ophthalmopathy and roughly 59 with stable Graves' hyperthyroidism, was used to find distinguishing TCR V-J signatures. An independent validation cohort of under 20 hyperthyroidism patients and over 15 patients who later progressed to ophthalmopathy tested prospective prediction of ophthalmopathy. For training and testing, the 100 or so patients in the discovery cohort were randomly divided in a 7:3 ratio. The study also compared thyroid tissue and blood T-cell repertoires from five or six Graves' hyperthyroidism patients. After sampling, hyperthyroidism patients received methimazole starting at 30 mg daily, and ophthalmopathy patients received high-dose intravenous methylprednisolone. A second multiplex PCR round built the libraries, followed by size selection and purification. The libraries were sequenced on an Illumina HiSeq2000 using paired-end 100 bp reads. SOAPnuke was used to process the raw data, throwing out any read that contained adapters or uncalled bases, had a mean Phred below 15, or lacked an exact constant-primer or identifier match. COPE v1.2.5 was used to merge high-quality paired reads, and clonotypes were defined as unique nucleotide sequences. MiTCR v1.1 was used to align clonotypes to the IMGT TRBV, TRBD and TRBJ reference segments. Only V-J combinations with frequency above 0.0001, covering roughly 99% of repertoires, were analysed. The TCS score was defined as the ratio of F50 (clonal expansion) to E x V (chaos), calculated using BLOSUM62-based TCRdist between CDR3 peptides within each V-J. Welch's t-statistics and random forest reduced roughly 540 V-J features to roughly 13, which were used in a naive Bayes classifier (R e1071). Sample size was not statistically predetermined, and blinding of investigators to group allocation was not performed. According to the paper, TCR Vbeta CDR3 sequencing was carried out on about 140 peripheral blood samples, which came from fewer than 50 ophthalmopathy, approximately 78 hyperthyroidism and approximately 17 progressor patients.

This specimen was peripheral blood mononuclear cells (PBMCs), taken at new diagnosis, from a patient treated with antithyroid drugs. This TCR came from a woman younger than 35 with Graves disease. Donor details come from another sample of the same person, matched by shared clones. This chain is built from TRBV24-1 and TRBJ2-1; 7 central bases correspond to TRBD1. This receptor has the CDR3 CATSGTGAFNEQFF. The DNA sequence follows: TGTGCCACCAGTGGAACAGGGGCTTTCAATGAGCAGTTCTTC.